This is a list of T cell receptor beta chains from one sample in a study of technical replicates of blood from several donors. Repertoires were generated with immunoSEQ multiplex PCR, while TCRdb's copy carries only in-frame clones and drops some. The sample carries over 50,000 clones, roughly 86% recorded once. What was sequenced was PBMCs. The receptors were gathered from a human donor in good health. Some clones in this sample may be carry-over from other donors' samples. CDR3s include the opening cysteine and the closing phenylalanine or tryptophan. A D gene is named only where the DNA matches it firmly. Part of the rows lack a size; the others show once, few, many or a class for expanded clones.

j_call d_call clone_size v_call cdr3_aa cdr3_nt
TRBJ1-2 - - TRBV7-6 CASSPIGGGPLYGYTF TGTGCCAGCAGCCCAATCGGGGGGGGGCCTCTCTATGGCTACACCTTC
TRBJ1-2 TRBD1 - TRBV7-9 CASSSTLEGAGYTF TGTGCCAGCAGCTCCACCTTGGAGGGGGCTGGCTACACCTTC
TRBJ2-7 TRBD2 - TRBV11-2 CASSPLVAGAYEQYF TGTGCCAGCAGCCCCCTGGTGGCGGGAGCCTACGAGCAGTACTTC
TRBJ2-1 - - TRBV5-1 CASSLDLAQSSYNEQFF TGCGCCAGCAGTTTAGATCTAGCGCAGAGCTCCTACAATGAGCAGTTCTTC
TRBJ2-7 - - TRBV28 CASRAFQQGKRYEQYF TGTGCCAGCAGAGCTTTTCAACAGGGTAAACGGTACGAGCAGTACTTC
TRBJ2-1 TRBD1 - TRBV15 CATRTGNEQFF TGTGCCACCAGGACAGGGAATGAGCAGTTCTTC
TRBJ1-1 - - TRBV11-2 CASSPSVLNTEAFF TGTGCCAGCAGCCCATCAGTCCTGAACACTGAAGCTTTCTTT
TRBJ1-2 - - TRBV4-2 CASSQEGRFYGYTF TGTGCCAGCAGCCAAGAGGGCCGGTTCTATGGCTACACCTTC
TRBJ2-1 - - TRBV5-4 CASSFSYNEQFF TGTGCCAGCAGCTTCAGCTACAATGAGCAGTTCTTC
TRBJ2-6 - - TRBV11-2 CASSQPLAFGANVLTF TGTGCCAGCAGCCAGCCCCTAGCGTTTGGGGCCAACGTCCTGACTTTC
TRBJ2-1 TRBD2 - TRBV6-6 CASSYVAGGSYNEQFF TGTGCCAGCAGTTACGTAGCGGGAGGCTCCTACAATGAGCAGTTCTTC
TRBJ2-2 TRBD1 - TRBV18 CASSPRTGGKTGELFF TGTGCCAGCTCACCGCGGACAGGGGGAAAGACCGGGGAGCTGTTTTTT
TRBJ2-7 - - TRBV28 CASSSTGIPPYEQYF TGTGCCAGCAGTTCAACAGGGATCCCTCCCTACGAGCAGTACTTC
TRBJ2-7 TRBD2 once TRBV11-1 CASSLILAGVGEQYF TGTGCCAGCAGCTTAATACTAGCGGGGGTCGGCGAGCAGTACTTC
TRBJ2-2 - once TRBV15 CATSRDGIGTGELFF TGTGCCACCAGCAGAGATGGCATTGGCACCGGGGAGCTGTTTTTT
TRBJ2-1 TRBD2 - TRBV18 CASSRPAAGGPNNEQFF TGTGCCAGCTCACGACCCGCGGCGGGAGGGCCCAACAATGAGCAGTTCTTC
TRBJ2-1 TRBD2 - TRBV6-1 CASSVQAGGRGEQFF TGTGCCAGCAGTGTCCAAGCGGGGGGGCGTGGTGAGCAGTTCTTC